This T cell receptor (beta chain) was retrieved from a study of T-cell memory formation after mild COVID-19. Study conclusions and caveats: Cross-reactive memory seemingly joined, as some responding clones were found in pre-infection memory. Largely, contracting CD4+ clones fell within CM and EM, and contracting CD8+ clones within EMRA. Clones shrinking between day 15 and 85 showed a balanced CD4/CD8 split, and those that grew later tilted toward CD4+.

The CDR3 consists of 16 residues. V gave up 6 bases and J gave up 0 bases, with 15 bases separating them. The germline gives CDR1 MNHEY, CDR2 SVGAGI. The authors produced TCR alpha and TCR beta cDNA libraries with sample barcodes and UMIs by 5'RACE using constant-segment primers. TCRdb itself ran the 5' RACE reads through MiXCR, one entry per CDR3 protein. Here the sample spans 210,000 or so distinct CDR3 sequences, about 17% being singletons. Comments on this clonotype: The target antigen is unknown.

The specimen sequenced was PBMCs or a T cell subset sorted from them (not recorded which). This sequence was found in an adult woman who had mild COVID-19 (a few samples of this study predate the infection). Cell type and time point are not known. This sequence joins TRBV6-5 and TRBJ2-1, with a possible D match to TRBD2 (5 bases). CDR3 bases: TGTGCCAGCAGCAGGACTTTGAGCCACTCCTACAATGAGCAGTTCTTC. Its protein is CASSRTLSHSYNEQFF.